These 21 T cell receptor beta chains share one sample of origin, sequenced in a study of T cell responses to AZD1222 COVID-19 vaccine. Method: immunoSEQ multiplex PCR; TCRdb's copy keeps in-frame clones and lacks some. Among about 150,000 clones listed, approximately 91% were seen once. The specimen comprised peripheral blood, sampled 28 days after the second AZD1222 dose. The receptors come from an adult who received the AZD1222 COVID-19 vaccine.

This chain connects TRBV9 to TRBJ1-1; a possible D gene is TRBD1 (6 bases). Trimming took 3 bases from V and 0 from J, leaving 12 bases between them. Germline V gene data show CDR1 as SGDLS and CDR2 as YYNGEE. The CDR3 covers 15 residues. CDR3 nucleotides: TGTGCCAGCAGCGCGGCGACAGGATTGAACACTGAAGCTTTCTTT. It encodes CASSAATGLNTEAFF. The entire variable domain, with the rest obtained from reference TRBV9 and TRBJ1-1, is as follows: DSGVTQTPKHLITATGQRVTLRCSPRSGDLSVYWYQQSLDQGLQFLIQYYNGEERAKGNILERFSAQQFPDLHSELNLSSLELGDSALYFCASSAATGLNTEAFFGQGTRLTVV.

CDR3: CSVEGVNEAFF. In nucleotides, the CDR3 is TGCAGCGTTGAGGGGGTTAATGAGGCTTTCTTT. The chain has TRBV29-1 and TRBJ1-1; a possible D gene is TRBD1 (5 bases). Germline assignment: CDR1 SQVTM and CDR2 ANQGSEA. V was clipped by 3 bases and J by 11 bases, with 13 bases between them. CDR3 length equals 11 residues. Full variable domain (rest looked up from reference TRBV29-1 and TRBJ1-1): SAVISQKPSRDICQRGTSLTIQCQVDSQVTMMFWYRQQPGQSLTLIATANQGSEATYESGFVIDKFPISRPNLTFSTLTVSNMSPEDSSIYLCSVEGVNEAFFGQGTRLTVV.

The chain uses TRBV4-1 and TRBJ2-2; 10 bases fit TRBD1. The CDR3 is 16 residues long. After removal of 4 bases from V and 6 bases from J, the junction contained 8 bases not matched to a gene. In germline, CDR1 is MGHRA, CDR2 YSYEKL. The CDR3 DNA reads as TGCGCCAGCAGCCTTCCGACAGGGGGCGCGTCCGGGGAGCTGTTTTTT. Protein sequence: CASSLPTGGASGELFF.

In DNA, the CDR3 is TGTGCCAGCAGCGCCCGACAGGGACCCATGAACACTGAAGCTTTCTTT. It encodes CASSARQGPMNTEAFF. The gene calls are TRBV21-1 and TRBJ1-1; no check of the table's D call, TRBD1, against the DNA was made. TRBV21-1 is an annotated pseudogene. The CDR3 runs to 16 residues.

The CDR3 sequence: CASTPTGVNSPLHF. Written as DNA, the CDR3 is TGTGCCAGCACACCCACAGGGGTTAATTCACCCCTCCACTTT. The chain uses TRBV6-5 and TRBJ1-6, with TRBD1 identical over 7 bases. Germline trimming cut 7 bases from V and 6 bases from J; bases unmatched to any gene: 6. Germline CDR1 and CDR2: MNHEY and SVGAGI. The CDR3 length is 14 residues.

J is TRBJ1-2 and V is TRBV11-2, with D hard to call. The CDR3 contains 13 residues. V was trimmed by 5 bases and J by 1 base, leaving 8 bases between them. Germline V gene data show CDR1 as SGHAT and CDR2 as FQNNGV. The CDR3 region is CASSPSLNYGYTF. The CDR3 DNA reads as TGTGCCAGCAGCCCCTCACTTAACTATGGCTACACCTTC. The full variable domain, rest sourced from reference TRBV11-2 and TRBJ1-2, is EAGVAQSPRYKIIEKRQSVAFWCNPISGHATLYWYQQILGQGPKLLIQFQNNGVVDDSQLPKDRFSAERLKGVDSTLKIQPAKLEDSAVYLCASSPSLNYGYTFGSGTRLTVV.

This sequence joins TRBV29-1 and TRBJ2-3; 11 bases align to TRBD2. CDR1 is SQVTM and CDR2 is ANQGSEA in the germline V gene. The junction had 9 bases not matched to a gene; V was cut back by 7 bases and J by 3 bases. This CDR3 is 15 amino acids long. The CDR3 DNA sequence: TGCAGCGCCTTAGGGCTAGCGGGGGGAACAGATACGCAGTATTTT. Encoded protein: CSALGLAGGTDTQYF.

The sample holds one count of this clone. CDR3 sequence: CASSYKTGAGNTIYF. CDR3 in DNA: TGTGCCAGCAGTTACAAGACAGGGGCTGGAAACACCATATATTTT. The rearrangement uses TRBV6-5 and TRBJ1-3; 8 bases fit TRBD1. After removal of 2 bases from V and 2 bases from J, the junction contained 2 bases not matched to a gene. The germline CDR1 and CDR2 sequences are MNHEY and SVGAGI. The CDR3 is 15 residues long.

The J gene is TRBJ1-1, the V gene TRBV3-1 (or the pseudogene TRBV3-2), with D perhaps TRBD1 (5 bases). Per the germline V gene, CDR1 is LGHDT and CDR2 is YNNKEL (reference sequence). This CDR3 contains 15 residues. The V and J ends lost 1 base and 1 base respectively, with 10 bases between them. This CDR3 is CASSQVGVWNTEAFF. The CDR3 DNA reads TGTGCCAGCAGCCAAGTAGGGGTTTGGAACACTGAAGCTTTCTTT.

The gene calls are TRBV11-3 and TRBJ2-3; D gene uncertain. V gave up 5 bases and J gave up 4 bases, with 7 bases separating them. Looked up from germline, CDR1 is SGHNT and CDR2 is YENEEA. There are 12 residues in the CDR3. This CDR3 reads CASSDRSDTQYF. In nucleotides, the CDR3 is TGTGCCAGCAGCGATCGCTCAGATACGCAGTATTTT.

This clone occurred a few times. The rearrangement joins TRBV6-5 to TRBJ1-6; D is uncertain. V lost 0 bases and J 6 bases, leaving 12 bases between the germline ends. From germline, CDR1 is MNHEY and CDR2 SVGAGI. This CDR3 spans 16 amino acids. For the CDR3, the DNA is TGTGCCAGCAGTTACTCGGGCACGTCGCTTAATTCACCCCTCCACTTT. This encodes CASSYSGTSLNSPLHF.

The genes are TRBV19 and TRBJ2-7; 9 nucleotides match TRBD2. The CDR3 covers 13 residues. Trimming removed 8 bases from V and 5 bases from J; junction bases left unmatched: 7. Germline V gives CDR1 LNHDA, CDR2 SQIVND (reference sequence). The CDR3 DNA is TGTGCCAGTGGGCGGGAGGGGGGGGACGAGCAGTACTTC. It yields the protein CASGREGGDEQYF. Full variable domain (missing parts from reference TRBV19 and TRBJ2-7): DGGITQSPKYLFRKEGQNVTLSCEQNLNHDAMYWYRQDPGQGLRLIYYSQIVNDFQKGDIAEGYSVSREKKESFPLTVTSAQKNPTAFYLCASGREGGDEQYFGPGTRLTVT.

This chain connects TRBV19 to TRBJ2-2; a weak D match, TRBD2 (5 bases). V was pared by 7 bases and J by 3 bases, with 12 bases between. Germline values: CDR1 LNHDA, CDR2 SQIVND (reference sequence). The CDR3 runs to 14 residues. The CDR3 sequence is CASNGGSHTGELFF. In DNA, the CDR3 is TGTGCCAGTAATGGAGGCAGCCACACCGGGGAGCTGTTTTTT.

The V call is TRBV28, the J call TRBJ2-3; 8 nucleotides match TRBD1. This CDR3 comprises 14 residues. Germline V gene lookup returns CDR1 MDHEN and CDR2 SYDVKM. With 3 bases clipped from V and 1 base from J, the junction kept 0 bases outside the gene matches. The CDR3 nucleotides read TGTGCCAGCAGTTTGGACAGGGGCACAGATACGCAGTATTTT. This sequence encodes CASSLDRGTDTQYF.

This rearrangement joins TRBV29-1 to TRBJ1-1, with D tentatively TRBD1 (6 bases). CDR3 length: 13 amino acids. V was shortened by 5 bases and J by 1 base, with 11 bases between the two germline ends. Germline CDR1 reads SQVTM; CDR2 reads ANQGSEA. In DNA form, the CDR3 reads TGCAGCGTTCTGGAGGGGGGGAACACTGAAGCTTTCTTT. This gives the protein CSVLEGGNTEAFF.

The V and J genes are TRBV7-2 and TRBJ1-2; weak D call: TRBD1 (5 bases). V was shortened by 2 bases and J by 8 bases, with 18 bases between the two germline ends. There are 15 residues in the CDR3. From germline, CDR1 is SGHTA and CDR2 FQGNSA. The CDR3 sequence: CASSLSQTAFEGYTF. Written as DNA, the CDR3 is TGTGCCAGCAGCTTATCCCAGACAGCCTTTGAGGGCTACACCTTC.

The rearrangement uses TRBV4-3 and TRBJ2-7; D is perhaps TRBD1 (5 bases). V lost 1 base to trimming and J lost 0 bases, with 7 bases between them. This CDR3 has 14 amino acids. Per germline, CDR1 LGHNA and CDR2 YSLEER. The CDR3 loop reads CASSQADTSYEQYF. The CDR3 region has the DNA TGCGCCAGCAGCCAAGCGGACACCTCCTACGAGCAGTACTTC.

The chain uses TRBV11-2 and TRBJ1-2; D is uncertain. Trimming stripped 1 base from V and 7 bases from J, with 4 bases between. The germline CDR1 and CDR2 sequences are SGHAT and FQNNGV. This CDR3 spans 11 amino acids. As DNA, the CDR3 is TGTGCCAGCAGCTTAGGGGGTGGCTACACCTTC. Protein product: CASSLGGGYTF. Full variable domain (rest looked up from reference TRBV11-2 and TRBJ1-2): EAGVAQSPRYKIIEKRQSVAFWCNPISGHATLYWYQQILGQGPKLLIQFQNNGVVDDSQLPKDRFSAERLKGVDSTLKIQPAKLEDSAVYLCASSLGGGYTFGSGTRLTVV.

The chain has TRBV6-6 and TRBJ2-1, with a possible D match to TRBD1 (6 bases). CDR1 is MNHNY and CDR2 is SVGAGI in the germline V gene (reference sequence). The ends were cut back, 4 bases at V and 8 bases at J, with 21 bases in the middle. The CDR3 length is 16 residues. For the CDR3, the DNA is TGTGCCAGCAGTTCTAAGACCAGGGGTGGGGGCCATGAGCAGTTCTTC. Protein: CASSSKTRGGGHEQFF.

The chain employs TRBV10-3 and TRBJ2-6; D remains unclear. Trimming left V 3 bases short and J 4 bases short, with 4 bases between. Germline CDR1 reads ENHRY; CDR2 reads SYGVKD. CDR3 size: 13 residues. The CDR3 DNA reads TGTGCCATCAGTGATCTGGGGGCCAACGTCCTGACTTTC. Protein product: CAISDLGANVLTF.

The chain combines TRBV14 with TRBJ2-5; 12 positions match TRBD1. Germline lookup yields CDR1 SGHDN and CDR2 FVKESK. V lost 4 bases to trimming and J lost 6 bases; unmatched junction nucleotides: 9. CDR3 size: 16 residues. The CDR3 reads CASSPGDRGRRKTQYF. The CDR3 nucleotides are TGTGCCAGCAGCCCGGGGGACAGGGGGCGTAGAAAGACCCAGTACTTC.